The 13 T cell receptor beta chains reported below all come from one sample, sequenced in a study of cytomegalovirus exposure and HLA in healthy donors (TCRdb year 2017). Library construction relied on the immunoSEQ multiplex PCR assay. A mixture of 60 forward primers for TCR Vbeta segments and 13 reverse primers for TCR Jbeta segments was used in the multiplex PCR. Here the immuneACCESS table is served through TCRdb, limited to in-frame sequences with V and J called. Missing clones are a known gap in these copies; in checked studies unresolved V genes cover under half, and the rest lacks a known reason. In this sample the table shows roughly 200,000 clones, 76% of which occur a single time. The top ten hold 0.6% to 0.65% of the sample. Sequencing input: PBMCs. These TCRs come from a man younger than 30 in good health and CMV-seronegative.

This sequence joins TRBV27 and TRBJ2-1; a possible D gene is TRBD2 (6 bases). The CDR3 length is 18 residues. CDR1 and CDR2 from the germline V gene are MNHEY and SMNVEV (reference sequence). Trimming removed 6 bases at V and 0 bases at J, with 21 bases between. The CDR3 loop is CASRQINGGPGSYNEQFF. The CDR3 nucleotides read TGTGCCAGCAGACAAATCAATGGAGGGCCGGGCTCCTACAATGAGCAGTTCTTC.

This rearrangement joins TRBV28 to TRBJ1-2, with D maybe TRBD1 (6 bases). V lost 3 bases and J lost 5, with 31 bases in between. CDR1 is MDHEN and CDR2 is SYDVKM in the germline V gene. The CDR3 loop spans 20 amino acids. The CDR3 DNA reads TGTGCCAGCAGTTTCGTTAATGGACTCGGGGAGGGGGAAAAAGGGTATGGCTACACCTTC. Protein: CASSFVNGLGEGEKGYGYTF.

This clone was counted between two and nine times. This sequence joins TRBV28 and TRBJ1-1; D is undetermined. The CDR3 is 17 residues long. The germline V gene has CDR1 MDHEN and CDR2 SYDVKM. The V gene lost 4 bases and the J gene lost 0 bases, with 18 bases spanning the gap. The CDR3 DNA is TGTGCCAGCAGTTCGGGTCTGTTACGGGGAGTGAACACTGAAGCTTTCTTT. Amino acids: CASSSGLLRGVNTEAFF.

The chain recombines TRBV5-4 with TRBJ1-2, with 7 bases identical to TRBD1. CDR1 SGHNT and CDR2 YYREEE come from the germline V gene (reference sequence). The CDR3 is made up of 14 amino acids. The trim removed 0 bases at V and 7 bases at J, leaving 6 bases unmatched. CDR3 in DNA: TGTGCCAGCAGCTTGGAGGGGGCATACCCTGGCTACACCTTC. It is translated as CASSLEGAYPGYTF.

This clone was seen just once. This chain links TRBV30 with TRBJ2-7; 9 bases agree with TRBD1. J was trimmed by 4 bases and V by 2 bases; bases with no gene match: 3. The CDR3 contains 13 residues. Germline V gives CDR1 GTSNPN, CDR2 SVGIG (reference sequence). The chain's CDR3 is CAWSLDRGYEQYF. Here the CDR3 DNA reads TGTGCCTGGAGTTTGGACAGGGGATACGAGCAGTACTTC.

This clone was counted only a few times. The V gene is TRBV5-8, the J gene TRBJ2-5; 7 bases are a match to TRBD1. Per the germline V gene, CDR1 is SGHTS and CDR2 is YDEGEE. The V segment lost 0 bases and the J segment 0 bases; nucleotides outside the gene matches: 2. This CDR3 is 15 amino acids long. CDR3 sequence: CASSLGDRDQETQYF. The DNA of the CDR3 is TGTGCCAGCAGCTTGGGGGACAGAGACCAAGAGACCCAGTACTTC.

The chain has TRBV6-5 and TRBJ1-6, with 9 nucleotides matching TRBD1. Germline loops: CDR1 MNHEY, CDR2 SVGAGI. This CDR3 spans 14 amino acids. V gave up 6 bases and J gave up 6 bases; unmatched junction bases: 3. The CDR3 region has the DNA TGTGCCAGCAGCTGGGACAGGGCTAATTCACCCCTCCACTTT. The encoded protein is CASSWDRANSPLHF.

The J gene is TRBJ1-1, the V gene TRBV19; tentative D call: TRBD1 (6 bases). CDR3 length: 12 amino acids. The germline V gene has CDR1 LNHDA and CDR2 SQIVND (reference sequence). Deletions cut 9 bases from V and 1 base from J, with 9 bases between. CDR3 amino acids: CASRTENTEAFF. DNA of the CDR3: TGTGCCAGCCGGACAGAGAACACTGAAGCTTTCTTT.

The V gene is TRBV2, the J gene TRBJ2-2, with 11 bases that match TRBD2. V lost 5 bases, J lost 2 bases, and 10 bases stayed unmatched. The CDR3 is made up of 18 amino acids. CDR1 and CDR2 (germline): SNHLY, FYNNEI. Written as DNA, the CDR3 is TGTGCCAGCAGTCCACAGGGACTAGCGGACATTAACACCGGGGAGCTGTTTTTT. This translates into CASSPQGLADINTGELFF.

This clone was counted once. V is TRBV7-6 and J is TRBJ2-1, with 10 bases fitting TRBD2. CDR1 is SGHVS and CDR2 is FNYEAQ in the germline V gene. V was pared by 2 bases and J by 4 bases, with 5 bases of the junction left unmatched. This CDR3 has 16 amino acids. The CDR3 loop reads CASSLSSGSPYNEQFF. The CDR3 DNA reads TGTGCCAGCAGCTTATCTAGCGGGAGCCCGTACAATGAGCAGTTCTTC. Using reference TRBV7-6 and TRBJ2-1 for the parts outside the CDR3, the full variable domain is GAGVSQSPRYKVTKRGQDVALRCDPISGHVSLYWYRQALGQGPEFLTYFNYEAQQDKSGLPNDRFSAERPEGSISTLTIQRTEQRDSAMYRCASSLSSGSPYNEQFFGPGTRLTVL.

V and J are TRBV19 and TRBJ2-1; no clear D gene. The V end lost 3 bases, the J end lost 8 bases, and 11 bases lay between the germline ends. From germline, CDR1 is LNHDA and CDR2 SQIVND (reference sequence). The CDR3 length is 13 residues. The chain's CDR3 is CASSIRLADEQFF. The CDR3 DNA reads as TGTGCCAGTAGTATCCGGTTGGCGGATGAGCAGTTCTTC. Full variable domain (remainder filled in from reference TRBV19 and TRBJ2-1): DGGITQSPKYLFRKEGQNVTLSCEQNLNHDAMYWYRQDPGQGLRLIYYSQIVNDFQKGDIAEGYSVSREKKESFPLTVTSAQKNPTAFYLCASSIRLADEQFFGPGTRLTVL.

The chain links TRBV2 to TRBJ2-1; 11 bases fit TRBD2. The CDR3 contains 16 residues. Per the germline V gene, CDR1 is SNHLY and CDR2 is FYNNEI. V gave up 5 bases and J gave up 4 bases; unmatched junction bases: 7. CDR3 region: CASSWPGTSGYNEQFF. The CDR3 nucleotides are TGTGCCAGCAGTTGGCCCGGGACTAGCGGATACAATGAGCAGTTCTTC. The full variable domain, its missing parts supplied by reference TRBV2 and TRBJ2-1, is EPEVTQTPSHQVTQMGQEVILRCVPISNHLYFYWYRQILGQKVEFLVSFYNNEISEKSEIFDDQFSVERPDGSNFTLKIRSTKLEDSAMYFCASSWPGTSGYNEQFFGPGTRLTVL.

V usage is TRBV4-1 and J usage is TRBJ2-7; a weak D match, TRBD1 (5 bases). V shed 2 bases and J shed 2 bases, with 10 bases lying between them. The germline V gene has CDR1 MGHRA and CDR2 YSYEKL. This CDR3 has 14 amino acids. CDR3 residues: CASSQSRVTYEQYF. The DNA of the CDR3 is TGCGCCAGCAGCCAATCCAGGGTCACCTACGAGCAGTACTTC.